Following are 5 T cell receptor beta chains from one sample sequenced in a study of T-cell reconstitution after alpha-beta-depleted transplantation in children. This sample's TCRbeta library carried unique molecular identifier barcodes. TCRdb re-analysed the PCR reads in MiXCR, keeping a single row per CDR3 protein. The sample yields 700,000 or so distinct CDR3 sequences, about an eighth seen once. The sample in question was PBMCs, obtained before TCRalphabeta/CD19-depleted stem cell transplant. The receptors stem from a girl aged 2-9 years with congenital amegakaryocytic thrombocytopenia, due to receive a stem cell transplant.

This chain joins TRBV29-1 and TRBJ2-1; D uncertain. V was clipped by 3 bases and J by 5 bases, with 8 bases between them. CDR1 SQVTM and CDR2 ANQGSEA come from the germline V gene. This CDR3 region has 12 residues. CDR3 nucleotide sequence: TGCAGCGTTGATTTCGGTGACAATGAGCAGTTCTTC. It codes for CSVDFGDNEQFF.

Ten or more counts support this clonotype. The chain has TRBV28 and TRBJ2-7; D uncertain. The CDR3 runs 12 residues. Germline V lookup: CDR1 MDHEN, CDR2 SYDVKM. Deletions cut 11 bases from V and 3 bases from J, with 14 bases between. The chain's CDR3 is CACRASGYEQYF. CDR3 nucleotides: TGTGCCTGCCGGGCGTCTGGCTACGAGCAGTACTTC.

V usage is TRBV7-9 and J usage is TRBJ1-2; the D gene is possibly TRBD1 (5 bases). Trimming stripped 4 bases from V and 5 bases from J, with 14 bases between. This CDR3 has 14 amino acids. The germline V gene encodes CDR1 SEHNR and CDR2 FQNEAQ (reference sequence). The CDR3 coding sequence is TGTGCCAGCAGCTCGGGGGTGACGCCGTATGGCTACACCTTC. Protein product: CASSSGVTPYGYTF.

This clonotype was seen many times. This sequence joins TRBV6-6 and TRBJ2-1; D gene ambiguous. The CDR3 is made up of 9 amino acids. The V end was cut by 6 bases, the J end by 8 bases, with 2 bases between. Germline CDR1 MNHNY, CDR2 SVGAGI (reference sequence). CDR3 bases: TGTGCCAGCAGCCATGAGCAGTTCTTC. Translating it yields CASSHEQFF.

V usage is TRBV7-9 and J usage is TRBJ1-5; tentative D call: TRBD1 (6 bases). Trimming took off 8 bases at V and 6 bases at J, with 14 bases between the two ends. CDR1 SEHNR and CDR2 FQNEAQ come from the germline V gene (reference sequence). CDR3 size: 13 residues. CDR3 in DNA: TGTGCCAGCGGCCCCGGGGGGCGTCAGCCCCAGCATTTT. Residues: CASGPGGRQPQHF.